The clone carrying this TCR beta chain was seen just once. The antigen is undetermined. The data were obtained in a study of T cell responses to AZD1222 COVID-19 vaccine. Across the study: Pooling of second doses given at about 4 or about 12 weeks was done.

Sequencing used immunoSEQ multiplex PCR; TCRdb keeps in-frame clones, though not all of them. The repertoire holds 60,000 to 100,000 clones, with about 85% as singletons. V was trimmed by 10 bases and J by 4 bases, leaving 16 bases between them. Per the germline V gene, CDR1 is SGHTA and CDR2 is FQGNSA. This CDR3 is built from 13 residues. Findings and caveats of the study: None of the repertoires were sampled until the peak T cell response had passed. Vaccine-related CD4 TCRs covered spike, predominating at 160-218 and 743-854.

This chain links TRBV7-2 with TRBJ1-1, with a tentative D call TRBD1 (6 bases). The sample was peripheral blood, taken on day 0 of AZD1222 vaccination. The sequence derives from an adult in good health. As DNA, the CDR3 is TGTGCCACATCGACAGGCCAGATCACTGAAGCTTTCTTT. Amino acids: CATSTGQITEAFF. Filled out from reference TRBV7-2 and TRBJ1-1, the complete variable domain reads GAGVSQSPSNKVTEKGKDVELRCDPISGHTALYWYRQSLGQGLEFLIYFQGNSAPDKSGLPSDRFSAERTGGSVSTLTIQRTQQEDSAVYLCATSTGQITEAFFGQGTRLTVV.